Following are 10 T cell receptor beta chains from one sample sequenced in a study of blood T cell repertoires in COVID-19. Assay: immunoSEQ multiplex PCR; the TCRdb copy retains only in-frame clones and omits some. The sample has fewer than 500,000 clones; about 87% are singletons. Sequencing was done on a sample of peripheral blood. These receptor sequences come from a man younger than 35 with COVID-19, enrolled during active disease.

The CDR3 reads CASSLGGGAEKLFF. CDR3 in DNA: TGTGCCAGCAGTTTAGGAGGGGGCGCGGAAAAACTGTTTTTT. The chain is built from TRBV28 and TRBJ1-4; 7 bases map to TRBD1. The CDR3 runs to 14 residues. V shed 2 bases, J shed 8 bases, and the junction held 5 bases outside the gene matches. Germline V lookup: CDR1 MDHEN, CDR2 SYDVKM.

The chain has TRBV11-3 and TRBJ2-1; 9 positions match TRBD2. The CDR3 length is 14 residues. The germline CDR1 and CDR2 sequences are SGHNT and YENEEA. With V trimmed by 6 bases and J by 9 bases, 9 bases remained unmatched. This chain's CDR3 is CASSISGRWGEQFF. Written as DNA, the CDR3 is TGTGCCAGCAGTATAAGCGGGAGGTGGGGTGAGCAGTTCTTC.

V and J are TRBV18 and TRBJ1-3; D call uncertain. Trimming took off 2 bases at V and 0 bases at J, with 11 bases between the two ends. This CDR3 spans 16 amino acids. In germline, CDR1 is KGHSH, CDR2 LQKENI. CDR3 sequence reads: CASSPSVGNSGNTIYF. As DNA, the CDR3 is TGTGCCAGCTCACCATCCGTCGGGAACTCTGGAAACACCATATATTTT.

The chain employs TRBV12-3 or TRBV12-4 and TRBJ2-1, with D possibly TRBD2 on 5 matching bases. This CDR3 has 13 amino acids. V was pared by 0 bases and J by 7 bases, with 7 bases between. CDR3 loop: CASSLAEGNEQFF. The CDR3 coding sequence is TGTGCCAGCAGTTTAGCCGAGGGAAATGAGCAGTTCTTC.

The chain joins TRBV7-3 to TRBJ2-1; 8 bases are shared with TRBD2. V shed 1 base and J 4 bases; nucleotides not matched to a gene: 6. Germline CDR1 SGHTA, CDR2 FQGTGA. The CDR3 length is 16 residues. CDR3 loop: CASSLRLAGTYNEQFF. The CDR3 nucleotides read TGTGCCAGCAGCTTAAGGTTAGCGGGAACATACAATGAGCAGTTCTTC.

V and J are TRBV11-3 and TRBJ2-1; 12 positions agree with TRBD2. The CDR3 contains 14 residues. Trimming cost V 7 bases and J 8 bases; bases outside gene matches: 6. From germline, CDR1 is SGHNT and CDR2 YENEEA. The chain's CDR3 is CASTLAGGGDEQFF. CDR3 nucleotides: TGTGCCAGCACTCTAGCGGGAGGGGGGGATGAGCAGTTCTTC.

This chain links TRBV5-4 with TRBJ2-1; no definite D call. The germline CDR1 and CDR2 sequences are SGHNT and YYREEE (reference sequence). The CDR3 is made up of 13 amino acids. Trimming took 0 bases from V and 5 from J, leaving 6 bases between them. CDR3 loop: CASSLGLDNEQFF. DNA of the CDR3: TGTGCCAGCAGCTTGGGGCTTGACAATGAGCAGTTCTTC.

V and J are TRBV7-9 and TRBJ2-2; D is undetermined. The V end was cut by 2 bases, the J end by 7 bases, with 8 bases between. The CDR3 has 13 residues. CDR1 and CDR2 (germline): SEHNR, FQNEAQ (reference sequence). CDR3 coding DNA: TGTGCCAGCAGCTTAAACCCCAGCGGGGAGCTGTTTTTT. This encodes CASSLNPSGELFF. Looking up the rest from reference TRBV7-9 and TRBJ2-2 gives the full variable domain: DTGVSQNPRHKITKRGQNVTFRCDPISEHNRLYWYRQTLGQGPEFLTYFQNEAQLEKSRLLSDRFSAERPKGSFSTLEIQRTEQGDSAMYLCASSLNPSGELFFGEGSRLTVL.

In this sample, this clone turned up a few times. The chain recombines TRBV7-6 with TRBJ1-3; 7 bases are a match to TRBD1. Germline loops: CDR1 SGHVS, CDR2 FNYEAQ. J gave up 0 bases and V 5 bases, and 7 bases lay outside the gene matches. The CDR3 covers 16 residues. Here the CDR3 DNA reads TGTGCCAGCAGCGGTGCGGGGACAGCCTCTGGAAACACCATATATTTT. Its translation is CASSGAGTASGNTIYF.

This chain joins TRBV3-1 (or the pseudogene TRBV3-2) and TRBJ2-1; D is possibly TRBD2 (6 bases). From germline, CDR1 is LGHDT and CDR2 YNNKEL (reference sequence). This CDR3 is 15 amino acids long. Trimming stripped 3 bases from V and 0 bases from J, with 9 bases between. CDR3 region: CASSQTRSSYNEQFF. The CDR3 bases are TGTGCCAGCAGCCAGACTAGAAGCTCCTACAATGAGCAGTTCTTC.